This T cell receptor beta chain appears in the sequencing data of a study of T cells in Graves' hyperthyroidism and ophthalmopathy. Study-level points and caveats: Using 13 V-J features, a model discriminated ophthalmopathy from stable hyperthyroidism. Blood also held most thyroid clonotypes expanded beyond 0.001. For ophthalmopathy, model prediction preceded onset by a median 6.5 months.

PBMCs were derived from under 13 ml fresh peripheral blood. The V gene's germline CDR1 is DFQATT and CDR2 SNEGSKA (reference sequence). Between the trimmed V and J ends, which lost 4 bases and 7 bases, there was a span of 19 bases. The CDR3 consists of 14 residues. Amplification yielded TCR beta CDR3 regions, with RNA transcripts as the source. The HTBI primer set served for first-round RT-PCR of the TCR CDR3. TCRdb reprocessed the multiplex PCR reads with MiXCR, giving one entry per CDR3 protein. Here the sample spans 390,000 or so distinct CDR3 sequences, over 12% being singletons. This clonotype appeared many times. Its antigen remains unknown.

Specimen: blood. The receptor comes from a man aged 18 to 30 with Graves' ophthalmopathy. This chain links TRBV20-1 with TRBJ2-5; D might be TRBD1 or TRBD2, each matching 5 bases. CDR3 amino acids: CSAKGPGVQGTQYF. CDR3 in DNA: TGCAGTGCTAAGGGACCCGGGGTCCAGGGGACCCAGTACTTC.